These 9 T cell receptor beta chains originate from one sample sequenced in a study of naive and memory T cell subsets. An equimolar mix of two oligonucleotides served as the beta constant-region primer for TRBC1 and TRBC2. Ligated cDNA was amplified by four rounds of PCR with nested alpha and beta constant-region primers and SP2. TCRdb re-called the UMI-ligation and nested PCR reads with MiXCR, one entry per CDR3 protein. Altogether 95,000 to 150,000 distinct CDR3 sequences are present, approximately 37% being singletons, with the ten largest covering 0.9%. Sequencing was performed on central memory CD4+ T cells from blood. These receptors were obtained from a human donor in good health.

V and J are TRBV20-1 and TRBJ1-5; a possible D gene is TRBD1 (5 bases). The CDR3 covers 15 residues. Per the germline V gene, CDR1 is DFQATT and CDR2 is SNEGSKA (reference sequence). The V end was cut by 3 bases, the J end by 1 base, with 13 bases between. The CDR3, as DNA: TGCAGTGCTAGTGTCGGGGACGCAAGCAATCAGCCCCAGCATTTT. This translates into CSASVGDASNQPQHF.

In its sample, this clonotype was seen many times. The V call is TRBV20-1, the J call TRBJ2-4, with D perhaps matching TRBD1 (7 bases). The CDR3 totals 14 residues. Per germline, CDR1 DFQATT and CDR2 SNEGSKA (reference sequence). The V gene lost 1 base and the J gene lost 6 bases, with 13 bases spanning the gap. As DNA, the CDR3 is TGCAGTGCTAGAGGACAGGGAGGTGGAAACATTCAGTACTTC. Amino acids: CSARGQGGGNIQYF.

The genes are TRBV20-1 and TRBJ2-4, with D unresolved. Germline CDR1 DFQATT, CDR2 SNEGSKA (reference sequence). V was shortened by 3 bases and J by 4 bases, with 10 bases between the two germline ends. This CDR3 spans 13 amino acids. CDR3 region: CSASGVPKNIQYF. As DNA, the CDR3 is TGCAGTGCTAGTGGGGTCCCTAAAAACATTCAGTACTTC.

In its sample, this clonotype was seen a few times. The genes are TRBV18 and TRBJ1-1, with D possibly TRBD1 on 5 matching bases. Germline V gene data show CDR1 as KGHSH and CDR2 as LQKENI. V lost 2 bases and J lost 1, with 8 bases in between. This CDR3 is 14 amino acids long. The CDR3 reads CASSPGAKNTEAFF. The CDR3 region has the DNA TGTGCCAGCTCACCAGGGGCCAAGAACACTGAAGCTTTCTTT. The variable domain in full, with the rest retrieved from reference TRBV18 and TRBJ1-1, is NAGVMQNPRHLVRRRGQEARLRCSPMKGHSHVYWYRQLPEEGLKFMVYLQKENIIDESGMPKERFSAEFPKEGPSILRIQQVVRGDSAAYFCASSPGAKNTEAFFGQGTRLTVV.

This clonotype was observed a handful of times. The chain couples TRBV7-2 to TRBJ2-7, with a tentative D call TRBD2 (5 bases). V gave up 2 bases and J gave up 5 bases, with 13 bases separating them. The CDR3 totals 14 residues. Germline V gene lookup returns CDR1 SGHTA and CDR2 FQGNSA. The CDR3 is CASSLRASNHEQYF. CDR3 coding DNA: TGTGCCAGCAGCTTAAGGGCTAGCAACCACGAGCAGTACTTC.

This chain joins TRBV10-2 and TRBJ2-1; D gene unclear. The V end lost 6 bases, the J end lost 12 bases, and 12 bases lay between the germline ends. The CDR3 is 11 residues long. From germline, CDR1 is WSHSY and CDR2 SAAADI. The CDR3 coding sequence is TGCGCCAGCAGCCTTGGACCACCGCAGTTCTTC. It translates to CASSLGPPQFF.

The genes are TRBV28 and TRBJ2-5; D possibly corresponds to TRBD1 (6 bases). The V end lost 2 bases, the J end lost 4 bases, and 17 bases lay between the germline ends. Germline lookup yields CDR1 MDHEN and CDR2 SYDVKM. The CDR3 has 16 amino acids. CDR3: CASSLGVQGRGETQYF. CDR3 bases: TGTGCCAGCAGTTTAGGTGTACAGGGCCGAGGAGAGACCCAGTACTTC.

The chain couples TRBV10-3 to TRBJ1-1; D gene uncertain. The V end lost 7 bases, the J end lost 6 bases, and 15 bases lay between the germline ends. The CDR3 loop spans 13 amino acids. The germline V gene encodes CDR1 ENHRY and CDR2 SYGVKD. The chain's CDR3 is CAITATLYAEAFF. The CDR3 region has the DNA TGTGCCATCACCGCGACCCTGTACGCTGAAGCTTTCTTT.

This clonotype showed up just a few times. The DNA for the CDR3 is TGTGCCAGCAGCGACTGGTCTCAGCCCCAGCATTTT. Encoded protein: CASSDWSQPQHF. J is TRBJ1-5 and V is TRBV6-6; D gene uncertain. Between the trimmed V and J ends, which lost 6 bases and 6 bases, there was a span of 9 bases. The CDR3 consists of 12 residues. From germline, CDR1 is MNHNY and CDR2 SVGAGI (reference sequence).